This section outlines one T cell receptor (beta chain) sequence together with its context. The source of the sample is a study of blood T cell repertoires in COVID-19. In the study overall: Symptom resolution, clearance, or two negative PCRs marked the recovered donors of Cohort 3.

Clones were sequenced by immunoSEQ multiplex PCR, and TCRdb holds only the in-frame ones, with some missing. This repertoire shows 210,000 or so clones, about nine tenths found once; its top ten account for over 3%. Participant ages covered roughly 18 to 89 years across 24 US areas. Clinical history as reported by participants underpinned cohort assignment. The sequencing input was PBMCs or T cells enriched from blood (not recorded which). This receptor was identified in a woman in her 50s in a cohort exposed to, infected with or recovered from COVID-19 (not recorded which).

Written as DNA, the CDR3 is TGTGCCAGCAGCCAAGAAGCCGACGGGAACATTCAGTACTTC. It encodes CASSQEADGNIQYF. This chain links TRBV14 with TRBJ2-4; D unresolved. Germline lookup yields CDR1 SGHDN and CDR2 FVKESK. Trimming pared 0 bases from V and 7 bases from J, leaving 10 bases between. This CDR3 comprises 14 residues.